This T cell receptor (beta chain) was sequenced for a study of blood T cell repertoires in COVID-19. Study at large: Spain, Italy and the United States supplied samples that represented acute and convalescent COVID-19.

Cohorts were based on clinical histories the participants reported. Authors' data handling: Amplification from reference gene primers served as the basis for estimated nucleated cell counts. Measured with immunoSEQ multiplex PCR; TCRdb has only the in-frame clones, and not every one. V and J calls and clone size are as listed in that table; D and trimming were resolved from the DNA. The sample carries 200,000 to 250,000 clones, about 81% recorded once. Looked up from germline, CDR1 is SGDLS and CDR2 is YYNGEE. The trim removed 4 bases at V and 7 bases at J, leaving 12 bases unmatched. This CDR3 is 16 amino acids long.

This chain links TRBV9 with TRBJ2-1; the match to TRBD2 covers 9 bases. The sequencing input was PBMCs or T cells enriched from blood (not recorded which). The sequence was collected from a man in his forties who had recovered from COVID-19. In nucleotides, the CDR3 is TGTGCCAGCAGCAAGGGTATGGCTAGCGGGAAAAATGAGCAGTTCTTC. It yields the protein CASSKGMASGKNEQFF.